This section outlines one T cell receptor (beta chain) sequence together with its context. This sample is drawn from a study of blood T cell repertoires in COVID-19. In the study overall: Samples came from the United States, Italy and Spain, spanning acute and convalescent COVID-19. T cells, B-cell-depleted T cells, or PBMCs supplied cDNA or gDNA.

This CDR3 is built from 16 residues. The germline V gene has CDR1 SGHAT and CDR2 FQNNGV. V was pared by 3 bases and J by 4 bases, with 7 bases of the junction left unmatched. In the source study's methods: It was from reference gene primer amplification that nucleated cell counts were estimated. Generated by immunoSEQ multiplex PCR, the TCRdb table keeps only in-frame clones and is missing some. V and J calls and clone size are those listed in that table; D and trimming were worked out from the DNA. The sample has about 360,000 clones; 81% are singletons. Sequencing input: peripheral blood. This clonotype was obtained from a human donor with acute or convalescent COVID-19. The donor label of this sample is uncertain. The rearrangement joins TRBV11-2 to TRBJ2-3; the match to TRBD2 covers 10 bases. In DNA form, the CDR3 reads TGTGCCAGCAGCTTTGCCTTAGCGGGAGGCCCAGATACGCAGTATTTT. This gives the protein CASSFALAGGPDTQYF. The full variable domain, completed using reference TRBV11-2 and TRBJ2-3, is EAGVAQSPRYKIIEKRQSVAFWCNPISGHATLYWYQQILGQGPKLLIQFQNNGVVDDSQLPKDRFSAERLKGVDSTLKIQPAKLEDSAVYLCASSFALAGGPDTQYFGPGTRLTVL.